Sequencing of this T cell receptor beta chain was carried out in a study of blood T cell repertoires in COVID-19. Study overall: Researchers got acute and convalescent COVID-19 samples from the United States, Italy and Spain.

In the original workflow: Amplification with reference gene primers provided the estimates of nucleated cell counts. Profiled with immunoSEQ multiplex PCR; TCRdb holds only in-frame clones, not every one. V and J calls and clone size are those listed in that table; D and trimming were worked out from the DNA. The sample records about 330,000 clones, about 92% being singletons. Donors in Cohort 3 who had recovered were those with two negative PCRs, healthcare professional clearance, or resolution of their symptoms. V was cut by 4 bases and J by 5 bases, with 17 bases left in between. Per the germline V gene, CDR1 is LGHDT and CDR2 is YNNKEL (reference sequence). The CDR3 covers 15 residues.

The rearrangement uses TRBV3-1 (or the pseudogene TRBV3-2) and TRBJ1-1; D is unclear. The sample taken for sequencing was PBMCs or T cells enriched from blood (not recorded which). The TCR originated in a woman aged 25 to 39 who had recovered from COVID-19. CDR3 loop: CASSLQGGVGTEAFF. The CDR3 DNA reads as TGTGCCAGCAGCCTCCAAGGCGGGGTCGGGACTGAAGCTTTCTTT.